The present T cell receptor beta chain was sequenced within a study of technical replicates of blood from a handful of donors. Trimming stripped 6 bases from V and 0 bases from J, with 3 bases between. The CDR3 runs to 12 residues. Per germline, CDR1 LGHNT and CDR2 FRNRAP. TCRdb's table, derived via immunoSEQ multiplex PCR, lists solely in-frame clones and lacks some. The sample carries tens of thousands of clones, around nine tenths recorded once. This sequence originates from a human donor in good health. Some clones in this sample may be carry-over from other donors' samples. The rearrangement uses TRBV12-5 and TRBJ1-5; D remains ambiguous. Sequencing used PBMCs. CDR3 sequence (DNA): TGTGCTAGTGGATATAGCAATCAGCCCCAGCATTTT. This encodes CASGYSNQPQHF.